This is a list of T cell receptor beta chains from one sample in a study of patients and donors after allogeneic stem cell transplantation. Using its own MiXCR run on the RT-PCR reads, TCRdb lists one record per CDR3 protein. The table has roughly 960,000 distinct CDR3 sequences, roughly 18% seen once. Sequencing was performed on blood, either unsorted or a sorted T cell fraction (not recorded which). All receptors come from a human donor who was either an allogeneic HSCT recipient or a stem cell or donor lymphocyte infusion donor (not recorded which). It is not recorded whose cells these are; they may come from a transplant donor. Both conserved end residues are trimmed from each CDR3. Some rows have no size entry. The others give once, few or many, or a class for an expanded clone.

abundance | v_gene | CDR3aa
few | TRBV21-1 | ASSKALGGETQY
- | TRBV5-1 | ASSPGRGLRPNEQF
- | TRBV9 | ASSVNPPGANTGELF
few | TRBV2 | ASSAMPAASGNTIY
few | TRBV14 | ASSPRFGTEAF
- | TRBV12-3/TRBV12-4 | ASSNTAGANVLT
- | TRBV20-1 | SARGGTDQPQH
- | TRBV29-1 | SGGGLAGGEQY
few | TRBV5-1 | ASSLEWEQF
- | TRBV5-1 | ASSRDSTNQPQH
few | TRBV11-3 | ASSSSWTSGYNEQF
- | TRBV7-2 | ASKQPGEGTEAF
few | TRBV9 | ASSSPLKGPGELF
few | TRBV9 | ASSTWTSATYNEQF
few | TRBV15 | ATSARPGGSPGNEQF
few | TRBV7-9 | ASSLSGTGEKLF
few | TRBV7-8 | ASSLAQQPNEQY
- | TRBV6-1 | ASSVKTAITNQPQH
- | TRBV5-5 | ASSFTGGLNQPQH
- | TRBV4-3 | ASSQDRGQMNTEAF
many | TRBV5-1 | ASSSNQETQY
- | TRBV4-2 | ASSHHQKLGQNDNEQF
- | TRBV4-2 | ASSPNLAADYEQY
- | TRBV24-1 | ATTRGASYNEQF
few | TRBV12-3/TRBV12-4 | ASSLGTVHPNYGYT
- | TRBV6-5 | ASSYPWTGAPSPLH
few | TRBV20-1 | SAFPVGVSNQPQH
- | TRBV4-1 | ASSQGQVTEAF
- | TRBV27 | ASSLLGMTPPLAQY
few | TRBV5-1 | ASSPAIGQGNEQF